This T cell receptor beta chain was captured by sequencing in a study of Ad26.COV2.S vaccination and SARS-CoV-2 variants. Across the study: A COV1001 Ad26.COV2.S trial-arm participant provided the sample. Study results and caveats: It was reported that spike-specific CD8+ and CD4+ T cell responses were substantially broad after vaccination.

Sequenced by immunoSEQ multiplex PCR; TCRdb stores in-frame clones only, minus some. The sample records fewer than 400,000 clones, 70% to 90% being singletons. Concerning this clone itself: Its specificity is unknown.

Treatment reported: some 20 received Ad26.COV2.S at low or high dose, single or two shots; 5 received placebo; per-sample allocation not given. Vaccine and placebo recipients were sampled on day 63 after the first injection. This person who donated was an adult of 18-55 years in Boston. This CDR3 has 15 amino acids. Trimming removed 0 bases at V and 1 base at J, with 6 bases between. The germline gives CDR1 LNHNV, CDR2 YYDKDF (reference sequence). The chain combines TRBV15 with TRBJ2-2; TRBD2 is a possible D gene (6 bases). The sequences come from peripheral blood, collected in a trial of Ad26.COV2.S vaccine versus placebo. The clonotype originates from a person aged 18-65 years who received the Ad26.COV2.S COVID-19 vaccine or a placebo. In nucleotides, the CDR3 is TGTGCCACCAGCAGAGAGGGACTGAACACCGGGGAGCTGTTTTTT. It codes for CATSREGLNTGELFF.